This T cell receptor (beta chain) was observed in a study of control samples from healthy donors and cancer patients. This table comes from immunoSEQ multiplex PCR, and its TCRdb copy is limited to in-frame clones, with some not included. The data contain about 110,000 clones, almost 85% of them singletons. Trimming removed 1 base from V and 5 bases from J; junction bases left unmatched: 7. Germline lookup yields CDR1 SGHNT and CDR2 YENEEA. The CDR3 totals 15 residues. J is TRBJ2-5 and V is TRBV11-3, with 7 bases lining up with TRBD2. Sequenced: blood. This TCR derives from a young man in good health. The CDR3 DNA sequence: TGTGCCAGCAGCTTAGCGGGAGGAGCAGAGGAGACCCAGTACTTC. Translation: CASSLAGGAEETQYF.